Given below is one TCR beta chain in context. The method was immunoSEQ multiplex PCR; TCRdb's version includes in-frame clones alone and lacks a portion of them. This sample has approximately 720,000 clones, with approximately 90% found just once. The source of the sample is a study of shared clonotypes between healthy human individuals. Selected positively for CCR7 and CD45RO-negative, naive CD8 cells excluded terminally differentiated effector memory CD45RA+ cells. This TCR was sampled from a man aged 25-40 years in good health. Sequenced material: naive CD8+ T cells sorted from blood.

CDR3 bases: TGTGCCAGCAGCTTAGACGGCAGGAGCTATGGCTACACCTTC. Translating gives CASSLDGRSYGYTF. V gene TRBV7-8 combines with J gene TRBJ1-2; no clear D. This CDR3 is 14 amino acids long. V lost 1 base and J lost 4, with 10 bases in between. Germline CDR1 SGHVS, CDR2 FQNEAQ.